The present T cell receptor (beta chain) was sequenced within a study of Ad26.COV2.S vaccination and SARS-CoV-2 variants. Study at large: Ad26.COV2.S given intramuscularly, once or twice 56 days apart.

Sequencing used immunoSEQ multiplex PCR; TCRdb keeps in-frame clones, though not all of them. The data contain about 420,000 clones, over 75% of them singletons. Deletions cut 0 bases from V and 8 bases from J, with 10 bases between. The germline V gene has CDR1 LGHNA and CDR2 YSLEER. This CDR3 has 14 residues. Treatment noted: around 19 received Ad26.COV2.S at low or high dose, single or two shots; roughly 5 received placebo; per-sample allocation not given. Sampling was done on day 63 after the first vaccine or placebo injection. The rearrangement uses TRBV4-3 and TRBJ1-4, with no clear D. The material was peripheral blood, obtained in a trial of Ad26.COV2.S vaccine versus placebo. The sequence came from a person aged 18-60 years who received the Ad26.COV2.S COVID-19 vaccine or a placebo. CDR3 coding DNA: TGCGCCAGCAGCCAAGATAGTCGCGGGGAAAAACTGTTTTTT. It translates to CASSQDSRGEKLFF.